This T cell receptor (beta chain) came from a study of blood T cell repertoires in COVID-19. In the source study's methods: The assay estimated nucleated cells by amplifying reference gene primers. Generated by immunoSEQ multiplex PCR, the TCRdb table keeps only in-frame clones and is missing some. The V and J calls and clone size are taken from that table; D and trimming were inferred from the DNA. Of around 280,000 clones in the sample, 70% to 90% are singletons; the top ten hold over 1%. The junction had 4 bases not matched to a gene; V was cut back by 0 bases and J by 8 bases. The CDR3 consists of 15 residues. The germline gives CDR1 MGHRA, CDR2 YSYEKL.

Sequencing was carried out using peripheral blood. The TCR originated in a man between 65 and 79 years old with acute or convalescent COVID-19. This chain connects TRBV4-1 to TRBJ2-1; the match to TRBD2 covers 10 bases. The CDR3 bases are TGCGCCAGCAGCCAAGACGCTAGCGGGAGCTATGAGCAGTTCTTC. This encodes CASSQDASGSYEQFF.